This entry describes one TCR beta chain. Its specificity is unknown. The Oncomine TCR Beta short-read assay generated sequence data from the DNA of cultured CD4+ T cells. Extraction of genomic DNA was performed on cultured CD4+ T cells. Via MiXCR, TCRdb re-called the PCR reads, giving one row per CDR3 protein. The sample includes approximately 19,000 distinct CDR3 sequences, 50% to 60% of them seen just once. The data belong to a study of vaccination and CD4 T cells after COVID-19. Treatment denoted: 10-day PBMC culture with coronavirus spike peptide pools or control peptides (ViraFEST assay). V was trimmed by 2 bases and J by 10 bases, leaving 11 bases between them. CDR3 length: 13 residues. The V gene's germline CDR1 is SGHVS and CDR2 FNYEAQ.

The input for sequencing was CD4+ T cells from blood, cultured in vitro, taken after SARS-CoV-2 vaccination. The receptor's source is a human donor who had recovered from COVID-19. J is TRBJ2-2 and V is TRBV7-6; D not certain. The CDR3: CASSLRKLVELFF. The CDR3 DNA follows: TGTGCCAGCAGCTTACGCAAGCTGGTGGAGCTGTTTTTT. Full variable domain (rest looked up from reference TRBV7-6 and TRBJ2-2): GAGVSQSPRYKVTKRGQDVALRCDPISGHVSLYWYRQALGQGPEFLTYFNYEAQQDKSGLPNDRFSAERPEGSISTLTIQRTEQRDSAMYRCASSLRKLVELFFGEGSRLTVL.